This T cell receptor (beta chain) was captured in a study of beta chain features in type 1 diabetes. General observations from the study: PCR might pick shorter templates more often, in the same way for patients and controls. For Type 1 diabetes patients, all four CD4+ subsets carried TCRB CDR3s that were moderately but significantly shorter.

The study reverse transcribed the entire isolated RNA, so it sequenced expressed TCRB transcripts. Generated by immunoSEQ multiplex PCR, the TCRdb table keeps only in-frame clones and is missing some. The table has under 850,000 clones, under 15% seen once; the top ten hold roughly 0.022%. CDR1 is PRHDT and CDR2 is FYEKMQ in the germline V gene (reference sequence). The CDR3 runs to 15 residues. Trimming took 8 bases from V and 6 from J; bases not matched to a gene: 14. This clone was counted a few times. Antigen specificity is unknown. CD45RO/CCR7/CD25/CD127/CD95/CD27 staining was used to isolate CD4+ naive, central memory, regulatory and stem cell-like memory cells by sorting. The authors obtained over 98% purity in all sorted populations.

The receptor comes from a young man with type 1 diabetes. The chain uses TRBV13 and TRBJ2-7; TRBD1 matches 9 bases. The specimen sequenced was naive CD4+ T cells from blood. CDR3 sequence (DNA): TGTGCCAGCGAAAAAGGTCGGGGACAGGGACTCGAGCAGTACTTC. It is translated as CASEKGRGQGLEQYF.